The 14 T cell receptor beta chains below were found in one sample sequenced in a study of blood T cells in healthy people across ages. Alongside a J-beta primer mix, a sample-barcoded 5' primer served in a second PCR lasting roughly 7 to 12 cycles. TCRdb called the 5' RACE reads again in MiXCR, with one record for every CDR3 protein. The table lists just under 900,000 distinct CDR3 sequences, less than 35% of them singletons. Sequencing was carried out using blood. The receptors originated from a woman older than 75 in good health.

This clonotype was counted a few times. This rearrangement joins TRBV9 to TRBJ1-4; TRBD1 matches 8 bases. Germline V lookup: CDR1 SGDLS, CDR2 YYNGEE. CDR3 size: 14 residues. V was pared by 4 bases and J by 8 bases, with 7 bases of the junction left unmatched. The CDR3 region is CASSRGQAEEKLFF. The CDR3 coding sequence is TGTGCCAGCAGCCGGGGACAGGCTGAGGAAAAACTGTTTTTT.

This clonotype showed up many times. The CDR3 DNA is TGTGCCAGCAGTTACCAAGCGGGGGGTCAGGAGACCCAGTACTTC. Amino acid sequence: CASSYQAGGQETQYF. This chain links TRBV6-2 or TRBV6-3 with TRBJ2-5; TRBD2 matches at 9 bases. CDR1 and CDR2 (germline): MNHEY, SVGEGT. After removal of 2 bases from V and 5 bases from J, the junction contained 6 bases not matched to a gene. There are 15 residues in the CDR3.

This clonotype was observed at least ten times. CDR3 sequence: CASSRGSGGKETQYF. The CDR3 DNA reads TGTGCCAGCAGCCGAGGGAGCGGGGGTAAAGAGACCCAGTACTTC. The chain joins TRBV7-2 to TRBJ2-5; 8 positions agree with TRBD2. The CDR3 loop spans 15 amino acids. Per the germline V gene, CDR1 is SGHTA and CDR2 is FQGNSA. Trimming at V came to 5 bases and at J to 3 bases, leaving 8 bases not matched to a gene.

This clonotype was seen a handful of times. A much larger clone lies a single base off, so this may be a read error. The rearrangement joins TRBV5-4 to TRBJ1-1; D is possibly TRBD1 (5 bases). Germline lookup yields CDR1 SGHNT and CDR2 YYREEE (reference sequence). The CDR3 spans 17 residues. Written as DNA, the CDR3 is TGTGCCGGCAGCTTGCTCGACCTGGGACGTGAGGGCACTGAAGCTTTCTTT. Translating it yields CAGSLLDLGREGTEAFF. Using reference TRBV5-4 and TRBJ1-1 for the parts outside the CDR3, the full variable domain is ETGVTQSPTHLIKTRGQQVTLRCSSQSGHNTVSWYQQALGQGPQFIFQYYREEENGRGNFPPRFSGLQFPNYSSELNVNALELDDSALYLCAGSLLDLGREGTEAFFGQGTRLTVV.

The J gene is TRBJ1-6, the V gene TRBV19; D uncertain. The V gene lost 6 bases and the J gene lost 7 bases, with 7 bases spanning the gap. This CDR3 spans 12 amino acids. CDR1 is LNHDA, CDR2 SQIVND, per germline (reference sequence). The CDR3 is CASSEINSPLHF. CDR3 nucleotide sequence: TGTGCCAGTAGCGAGATAAATTCACCCCTCCACTTT.

There are many counts of this clonotype. The J gene is TRBJ2-7, the V gene TRBV7-9; possible D gene TRBD2, 6 bases. The CDR3 is 16 residues long. Germline lookup yields CDR1 SEHNR and CDR2 FQNEAQ (reference sequence). V was pared by 4 bases and J by 3 bases, with 19 bases between. The CDR3 spells CASSSPLRGTGYEQYF. Here the CDR3 DNA reads TGTGCCAGCAGCTCCCCCCTACGGGGGACGGGCTACGAGCAGTACTTC.

This clonotype came up a few times. This sequence joins TRBV18 and TRBJ1-2, with D possibly TRBD1 on 5 matching bases. V was shortened by 3 bases and J by 3 bases, with 14 bases between the two germline ends. The CDR3 is made up of 15 amino acids. Germline CDR1 is KGHSH and CDR2 is LQKENI. DNA of the CDR3: TGTGCCAGCTCACCCCCATCCAGGGTTGACTATGGCTACACCTTC. Amino acids: CASSPPSRVDYGYTF.

This clonotype was observed many times. The chain has TRBV10-2 and TRBJ2-6; 7 nucleotides align to TRBD2. The V gene's germline CDR1 is WSHSY and CDR2 SAAADI. With V trimmed by 0 bases and J by 0 bases, 11 bases remained unmatched. The CDR3 consists of 20 residues. CDR3 DNA sequence: TGCGCCAGCAGTGAGTCGCCGGGACGGGAGGTCCACTCTGGGGCCAACGTCCTGACTTTC. Its protein product is CASSESPGREVHSGANVLTF.

This chain connects TRBV18 to TRBJ2-1; D might be TRBD2 (5 bases). V was clipped by 0 bases and J by 7 bases, with 13 bases between them. Germline V gene lookup returns CDR1 KGHSH and CDR2 LQKENI. There are 15 residues in the CDR3. The CDR3 protein is CASSPPEGFLNEQFF. The CDR3 DNA is TGTGCCAGCTCACCACCCGAGGGTTTCTTGAATGAGCAGTTCTTC. Full variable domain (missing parts from reference TRBV18 and TRBJ2-1): NAGVMQNPRHLVRRRGQEARLRCSPMKGHSHVYWYRQLPEEGLKFMVYLQKENIIDESGMPKERFSAEFPKEGPSILRIQQVVRGDSAAYFCASSPPEGFLNEQFFGPGTRLTVL.

The genes are TRBV20-1 and TRBJ2-4; TRBD1 might be the D (6 bases). Matching the DNA end better, TRBJ2-5 makes the J call doubtful. This CDR3 has 12 residues. The germline gives CDR1 DFQATT, CDR2 SNEGSKA (reference sequence). The chain's CDR3 is CSAGVQGETQYF. The CDR3 region has the DNA TGCAGTGCTGGAGTTCAGGGGGAGACCCAGTACTTC.

This clonotype was seen many times. The J gene is TRBJ2-7, the V gene TRBV7-9; the match to TRBD1 covers 7 bases. The length of the CDR3 is 13 residues. Trimming removed 5 bases from V and 4 bases from J; junction bases left unmatched: 5. CDR1 SEHNR and CDR2 FQNEAQ come from the germline V gene (reference sequence). The CDR3 protein is CASSRDRVYEQYF. The CDR3 nucleotides read TGTGCCAGCAGCAGAGACAGGGTGTACGAGCAGTACTTC.

Only a few counts were recorded for this clonotype. V and J are TRBV7-2 and TRBJ1-2; D is possibly TRBD1 (6 bases). CDR1 is SGHTA, CDR2 FQGNSA, per germline. The CDR3 totals 16 residues. The ends were cut back, 5 bases at V and 3 bases at J, with 19 bases in the middle. The chain's CDR3 is CASSPRGAGADYGYTF. The CDR3 nucleotides read TGTGCCAGCAGCCCCCGTGGGGCAGGGGCCGACTATGGCTACACCTTC.

This clonotype was picked up many times. This chain uses TRBV15 with TRBJ2-5; D is unclear. The CDR3 extends over 15 amino acids. The germline V gene has CDR1 LNHNV and CDR2 YYDKDF (reference sequence). V lost 1 base to trimming and J lost 1 base, with 10 bases between them. CDR3 region: CATSRAPGRQETQYF. Here the CDR3 DNA reads TGTGCCACCAGCAGAGCCCCAGGACGCCAAGAGACCCAGTACTTC.

This clonotype was found many times. The chain couples TRBV4-3 to TRBJ2-3, with 10 bases that match TRBD2. Germline values: CDR1 LGHNA, CDR2 YSLEER. The CDR3 runs to 16 residues. The V segment lost 2 bases and the J segment 1 base; nucleotides outside the gene matches: 3. The chain's CDR3 is CASSQISGGGTDTQYF. CDR3 nucleotides: TGCGCCAGCAGCCAAATAAGCGGGGGGGGCACAGATACGCAGTATTTT.